These T cell receptor beta chains were read from a single sample in a study of shared clonotypes between healthy human individuals. Clones were read by immunoSEQ multiplex PCR, and TCRdb kept only the in-frame ones, dropping some. This repertoire shows some 550,000 clones, about 97% found once; its top ten account for around 0.058%. Material for sequencing was naive CD4+ T cells sorted from blood. These TCRs come from a woman in her 30s in good health. Both conserved end residues are part of each CDR3. The order of the fields is J gene, V gene, clone size, D gene, CDR3 protein. A D gene is named only where the DNA matches it firmly. The size of a clone is reported for some rows only, either as once, few or many, or as a class for expanded clones.

TRBJ2-3 TRBV10-2 NA TRBD1 CASSEDRVADTQYF
TRBJ1-5 TRBV6-6 NA NA CASSKSLMEPQHF
TRBJ2-1 TRBV5-1 NA TRBD1 CASSPGQGTYNEQFF
TRBJ2-5 TRBV7-9 NA TRBD2 CASSFGAGRAQETQYF
TRBJ2-1 TRBV10-3 NA TRBD2 CAIRDSGSSYNEQFF
TRBJ2-3 TRBV25-1 once NA CASSAPGSDTQYF
TRBJ2-7 TRBV5-8 NA TRBD1 CASRMRGQGYEQYF
TRBJ2-7 TRBV5-1 NA TRBD1 CASSGLGQAYEQYF
TRBJ1-1 TRBV5-1 NA TRBD1 CASSSENDRGGAFF
TRBJ2-7 TRBV25-1 NA TRBD2 CASSSPRGRVGYEQYF
TRBJ1-5 TRBV28 NA NA CASSLGQSNQPQHF
TRBJ1-1 TRBV28 NA NA CASSLPVGMNTEAFF
TRBJ2-3 TRBV7-3 NA TRBD2 CASSFRAGGPGDTQYF
TRBJ2-1 TRBV11-2 NA NA CASSLGVGSYNEQFF
TRBJ1-2 TRBV9 NA NA CASSVSENYGYTF
TRBJ1-5 TRBV19 NA NA CASMRAQGEGQPQHF
TRBJ2-7 TRBV6-1 NA TRBD2 CASSERGGGPYEQYF
TRBJ1-4 TRBV10-3 NA NA CAISEDPPAKLFF
TRBJ1-5 TRBV18 NA NA CASSPGAGQPQHF
TRBJ2-7 TRBV29-1 NA TRBD1 CSVALTGPYEQYF
TRBJ2-3 TRBV29-1 NA NA CSVEWGSTDTQYF
TRBJ2-1 TRBV25-1 NA NA CASSKAPDLEQFF
TRBJ2-7 TRBV5-4 NA NA CASSLVGGFPYEQYF
TRBJ2-5 TRBV5-8 NA NA CASSFGQSAPETQYF
TRBJ2-7 TRBV18 NA TRBD2 CASSLGLAGALEQYF
TRBJ2-7 TRBV10-1 NA TRBD2 CASSPGTSGGMPYEQYF
TRBJ1-2 TRBV2 NA NA CASRISGTIDYTF
TRBJ2-3 TRBV4-1 NA NA CASSQVLVSARGTDTQYF
TRBJ2-3 TRBV6-5 NA TRBD2 CASKGLALADTQYF
TRBJ1-2 TRBV5-4 NA TRBD1 CASSFETGLGYTF
TRBJ1-1 TRBV2 NA NA CASSGRQLLLTGTEAFF
TRBJ1-2 TRBV5-8 NA NA CASSLYGGWSYGYTF
TRBJ1-2 TRBV14 NA NA CASSQELGNYGYTF
TRBJ1-2 TRBV5-6 NA NA CASSLYTGIANYGYTF
TRBJ2-3 TRBV10-3 NA TRBD1 CAIKGQGLTDTQYF
TRBJ2-7 TRBV25-1 once NA CASSTVGYEQYF
TRBJ1-1 TRBV2 once NA CASSDREESEAFF
TRBJ2-3 TRBV5-1 once NA CASMWGLGTDTQYF
TRBJ2-5 TRBV11-2 NA TRBD1 CASSPDREQTQYF
TRBJ2-1 TRBV27 NA NA CASSSSKSSYNEQFF